This passage covers 14 T cell receptor beta chains from one sample sequenced in a study of T cell responses to AZD1222 COVID-19 vaccine. Repertoires were generated with immunoSEQ multiplex PCR, while TCRdb's copy carries only in-frame clones and drops some. The sample holds approximately 89,000 clones, over 75% seen once. The source was peripheral blood, collected 28 days after the second AZD1222 dose. These receptors all come from an adult who received the AZD1222 COVID-19 vaccine.

This clone has just a few counts. This chain joins TRBV4-2 and TRBJ2-5; D unclear. The germline V gene encodes CDR1 LGHNA and CDR2 YNFKEQ. V was pared by 0 bases and J by 5 bases, with 4 bases between. The length of the CDR3 is 12 residues. The chain's CDR3 is CASSQDWETQYF. The CDR3 region has the DNA TGTGCCAGCAGCCAAGATTGGGAGACCCAGTACTTC.

The chain uses TRBV28 and TRBJ1-2; D is unclear. V was pared by 10 bases and J by 0 bases, with 9 bases between. The CDR3 has 12 residues. The germline V gene encodes CDR1 MDHEN and CDR2 SYDVKM. The DNA for the CDR3 is TGTGCCATCCCCTCTACTAACTATGGCTACACCTTC. Its translation is CAIPSTNYGYTF.

The chain recombines TRBV6-5 with TRBJ1-2; D is undetermined. This CDR3 is 12 amino acids long. V was shortened by 6 bases and J by 8 bases, with 13 bases between the two germline ends. Germline values: CDR1 MNHEY, CDR2 SVGAGI. The CDR3 DNA sequence: TGTGCCAGCAGCCAGGACTGGGAGGGCTACACCTTC. Translated, it gives CASSQDWEGYTF.

The rearrangement uses TRBV20-1 and TRBJ1-4; no definite D call. This CDR3 comprises 14 residues. V lost 3 bases and J 8 bases, leaving 16 bases between the germline ends. Germline V CDR1 and CDR2: DFQATT, SNEGSKA (reference sequence). This chain's CDR3 is CSASDFRAKEKLFF. CDR3 coding DNA: TGCAGTGCTAGTGACTTTCGGGCCAAAGAAAAACTGTTTTTT.

The genes are TRBV5-1 and TRBJ2-7; D possibly corresponds to TRBD1 (5 bases). V was pared by 0 bases and J by 0 bases, with 10 bases between. Germline CDR1 reads SGHRS; CDR2 reads YFSETQ. The CDR3 loop spans 15 amino acids. The CDR3 here is CASSLGGQSSYEQYF. In DNA form, the CDR3 reads TGCGCCAGCAGCTTGGGGGGCCAGAGCTCCTACGAGCAGTACTTC.

This chain joins TRBV28 and TRBJ2-5; 7 positions agree with TRBD2. V lost 5 bases and J lost 9; bases outside the gene matches: 21. Germline CDR1 is MDHEN and CDR2 is SYDVKM. CDR3 length: 17 amino acids. The CDR3 protein is CASSIPPKRRGIRAQYF. The CDR3 DNA follows: TGTGCCAGCAGTATCCCCCCCAAAAGGCGGGGGATTAGGGCCCAGTACTTC.

The J gene is TRBJ2-1, the V gene TRBV27, with 14 bases fitting TRBD2. The CDR3 extends over 15 amino acids. The J segment lost 7 bases and the V segment lost 4 bases, leaving 3 bases of the junction unmatched. The V gene's germline CDR1 is MNHEY and CDR2 SMNVEV (reference sequence). The CDR3 DNA reads TGTGCCAGCAGTTCCCGGACTAGCGGGGGGAATGAGCAGTTCTTC. Protein product: CASSSRTSGGNEQFF.

This sequence joins TRBV9 and TRBJ1-6, with D perhaps matching TRBD1 (5 bases). CDR1 SGDLS and CDR2 YYNGEE come from the germline V gene. The CDR3 loop spans 15 amino acids. Trimming shortened V by 0 bases and J by 9 bases, and 13 bases separated the two germline ends. The CDR3 DNA reads as TGTGCCAGCAGCGTAGCGGTAGGGGCAGGTTCACCCCTCCACTTT. Translated, it gives CASSVAVGAGSPLHF.

The chain joins TRBV6-5 to TRBJ2-5; 7 bases are shared with TRBD2. Losses at the gene ends were 4 bases for V and 2 bases for J; bases not matched to a gene: 4. Germline assignment: CDR1 MNHEY and CDR2 SVGAGI. The CDR3 covers 14 residues. The CDR3 sequence: CASSSWTRQETQYF. CDR3 nucleotides: TGTGCCAGCAGTTCTTGGACTAGACAAGAGACCCAGTACTTC.

The CDR3 reads CASSASWDVSYNSPLHF. The CDR3 DNA follows: TGTGCCAGCAGTGCGTCTTGGGATGTCTCCTATAATTCACCCCTCCACTTT. The chain links TRBV6-2 or TRBV6-3 to TRBJ1-6; no clear D gene. This CDR3 is 17 amino acids long. With 5 bases removed from V and 0 bases from J, the gap between germline ends came to 14 bases. Germline CDR1 is MNHEY and CDR2 is SVGEGT.

The CDR3 protein is CASSLTGAGANVLTF. In DNA form, the CDR3 reads TGTGCCAGCAGCTTGACAGGGGCTGGGGCCAACGTCCTGACTTTC. The chain recombines TRBV13 with TRBJ2-6; 8 bases agree with TRBD1. After removal of 3 bases from V and 2 bases from J, the junction contained 0 bases not matched to a gene. Germline V CDR1 and CDR2: PRHDT, FYEKMQ (reference sequence). This CDR3 region has 15 residues.

The V and J genes are TRBV3-1 (or the pseudogene TRBV3-2) and TRBJ1-5, with 9 bases fitting TRBD1. Germline trimming cut 1 base from V and 2 bases from J; bases unmatched to any gene: 6. Germline CDR1 reads LGHDT; CDR2 reads YNNKEL (reference sequence). The CDR3 contains 17 residues. The CDR3 sequence: CASSQVPDRGRNQPQHF. The CDR3 DNA sequence: TGTGCCAGCAGCCAAGTTCCGGACAGGGGCCGCAATCAGCCCCAGCATTTT.

The chain has TRBV5-3 and TRBJ1-5; D call uncertain. TRBV5-3 counts as an open reading frame of uncertain function. Trimming cost V 0 bases and J 11 bases, with 12 bases left between them. This CDR3 contains 13 residues. The CDR3 sequence: CARSLELTAAQHF. CDR3 nucleotide sequence: TGTGCCAGAAGCTTGGAGCTGACCGCGGCCCAGCATTTT.

This clone was recorded once. The J gene is TRBJ1-6, the V gene TRBV27; TRBD1 is a possible D gene (6 bases). This CDR3 is 18 amino acids long. The ends were cut back, 5 bases at V and 0 bases at J, with 17 bases in the middle. Looked up from germline, CDR1 is MNHEY and CDR2 is SMNVEV (reference sequence). This chain's CDR3 is CASSLEHREGSYNSPLHF. The CDR3 bases are TGTGCCAGCAGTCTGGAACACAGGGAGGGCTCCTATAATTCACCCCTCCACTTT.